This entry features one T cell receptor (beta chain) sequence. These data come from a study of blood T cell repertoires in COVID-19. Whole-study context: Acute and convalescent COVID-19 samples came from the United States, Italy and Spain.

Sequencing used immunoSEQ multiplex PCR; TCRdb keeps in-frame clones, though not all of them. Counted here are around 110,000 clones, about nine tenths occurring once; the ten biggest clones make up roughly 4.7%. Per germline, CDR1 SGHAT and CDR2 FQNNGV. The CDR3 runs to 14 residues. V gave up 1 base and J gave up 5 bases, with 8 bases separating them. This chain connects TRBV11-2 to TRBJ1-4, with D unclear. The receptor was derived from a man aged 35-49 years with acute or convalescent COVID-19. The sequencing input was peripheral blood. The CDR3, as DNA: TGTGCCAGCAGCTTAGGCGGTACGAATGAAAAACTGTTTTTT. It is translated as CASSLGGTNEKLFF.